This T cell receptor beta chain is drawn from a study of cytomegalovirus exposure and HLA in healthy donors. Whole-study findings and limits: The classifier reportedly diagnosed cytomegalovirus status with high sensitivity and specificity.

13 Jbeta primers and 60 Vbeta primers were used for the PCR. Here immunoSEQ multiplex PCR was the method, and the copy in TCRdb shows in-frame clones only, minus some. Here the sample spans a few hundred thousand clones, 80% being singletons. Germline CDR1 SGHNT, CDR2 YYREEE (reference sequence). The J segment lost 4 bases and the V segment lost 0 bases, leaving 12 bases of the junction unmatched. The CDR3 consists of 18 residues. Points on this clone: The antigen is unknown.

The chain carries TRBV5-4 and TRBJ2-1, with TRBD2 identical over 8 bases. Sequenced material: PBMCs. The TCR sequence derives from a girl aged 2-10 years in good health and CMV-seronegative. Here the CDR3 reads CASSLDPSGAGGYNEQFF. The CDR3, as DNA: TGTGCCAGCAGCTTGGATCCCTCTGGGGCGGGGGGATACAATGAGCAGTTCTTC.